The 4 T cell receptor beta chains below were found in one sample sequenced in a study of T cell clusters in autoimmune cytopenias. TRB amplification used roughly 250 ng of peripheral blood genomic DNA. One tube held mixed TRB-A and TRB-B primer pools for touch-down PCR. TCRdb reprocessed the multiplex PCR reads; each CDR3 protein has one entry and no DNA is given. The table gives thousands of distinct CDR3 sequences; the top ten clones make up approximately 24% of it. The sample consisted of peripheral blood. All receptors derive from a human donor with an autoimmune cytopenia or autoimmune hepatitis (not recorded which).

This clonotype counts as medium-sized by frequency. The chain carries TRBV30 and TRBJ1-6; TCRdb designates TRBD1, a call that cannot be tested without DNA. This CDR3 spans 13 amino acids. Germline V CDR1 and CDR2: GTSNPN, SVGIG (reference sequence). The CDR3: CAWSLGVDSPLHF.

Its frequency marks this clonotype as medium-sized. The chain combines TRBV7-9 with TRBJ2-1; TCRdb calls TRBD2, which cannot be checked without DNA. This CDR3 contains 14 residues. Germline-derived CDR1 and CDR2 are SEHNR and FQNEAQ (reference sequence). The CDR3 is CASSSLAGYNEQFF.

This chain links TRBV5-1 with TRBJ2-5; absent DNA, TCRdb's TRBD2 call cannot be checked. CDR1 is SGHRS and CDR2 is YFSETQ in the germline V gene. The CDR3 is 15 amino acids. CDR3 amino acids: CASRTSGFGQETQYF.

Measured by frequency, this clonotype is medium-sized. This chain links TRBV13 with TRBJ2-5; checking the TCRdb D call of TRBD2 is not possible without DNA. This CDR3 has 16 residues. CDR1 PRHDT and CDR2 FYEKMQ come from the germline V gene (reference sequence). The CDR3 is CASSPQLAGAYETQYF.